The 10 T cell receptor beta chains listed next were all sequenced from one sample in a study of T cell repertoires in cytomegalovirus infection. TCRdb recomputed calls from the reads with MiXCR, one row per CDR3 protein. The repertoire holds 250,000 to 300,000 distinct CDR3 sequences, with about a quarter as singletons. The sample taken for sequencing was PBMCs. Source of these receptors: a human donor in good health (CMV status not recorded). Some clones in this sample may be carry-over from other donors' samples.

This clonotype was counted many times. The chain employs TRBV7-3 and TRBJ2-1; D remains ambiguous. The CDR3 sequence is 14 residues long. V shed 8 bases and J shed 4 bases, with 15 bases lying between them. CDR1 and CDR2 from the germline V gene are SGHTA and FQGTGA. The CDR3, as DNA: TGTGCCAGCTCGATAGCACCGAGATACAATGAGCAGTTCTTC. Protein sequence: CASSIAPRYNEQFF.

This clonotype was detected only a few times. J is TRBJ2-3 and V is TRBV20-1, with 13 bases aligning to TRBD2. With 6 bases clipped from V and 4 bases from J, the junction kept 7 bases outside the gene matches. This CDR3 comprises 15 residues. Germline CDR1 reads DFQATT; CDR2 reads SNEGSKA (reference sequence). DNA for the CDR3: TGCAGTGCACCCGGGACTAGCGGGAATTCAGATACGCAGTATTTT. This translates into CSAPGTSGNSDTQYF.

This clonotype turned up a few times. This sequence joins TRBV19 and TRBJ1-1, with D unresolved. Germline V gene sequence: CDR1 LNHDA, CDR2 SQIVND (reference sequence). The CDR3 totals 13 residues. V was cut by 10 bases and J by 3 bases, with 15 bases left in between. This CDR3 is CATQEGRYTEAFF. The CDR3 coding sequence is TGTGCCACCCAGGAAGGGAGATACACTGAAGCTTTCTTT.

In this sample, this clonotype turned up a few times. The chain recombines TRBV6-2 or TRBV6-3 with TRBJ2-2; TRBD1 matches 8 bases. Germline V CDR1 and CDR2: MNHEY, SVGEGT. Germline trimming cut 5 bases from V and 1 base from J; bases unmatched to any gene: 6. The CDR3 contains 16 residues. CDR3 bases: TGTGCCAGCAGTCAACGGACAGGGCAGAACACCGGGGAGCTGTTTTTT. Protein: CASSQRTGQNTGELFF.

This clonotype has ten or more counts. V gene TRBV28 combines with J gene TRBJ2-7, with TRBD2 as a possible D gene (6 bases). V lost 5 bases and J lost 0, with 17 bases in between. The CDR3 extends over 16 amino acids. The germline V gene has CDR1 MDHEN and CDR2 SYDVKM. CDR3 DNA sequence: TGTGCCAGCAGTCCTCAGGTATGGGGGGACTCCTACGAGCAGTACTTC. Protein product: CASSPQVWGDSYEQYF.

This clonotype appeared many times. The chain carries TRBV7-8 and TRBJ2-7; no firm D call. V dropped 4 bases and J dropped 4 bases, with 8 bases sitting between them. The CDR3 covers 12 residues. Germline V CDR1 and CDR2: SGHVS, FQNEAQ. The CDR3 bases are TGTGCCAGCAGCTCGGGTCCGTACGAGCAGTACGTC. This gives the protein CASSSGPYEQYV.

The chain employs TRBV4-3 and TRBJ2-3, with 10 bases fitting TRBD1. Trimming removed 1 base from V and 4 bases from J; junction bases left unmatched: 8. There are 17 residues in the CDR3. CDR1 LGHNA and CDR2 YSLEER come from the germline V gene. CDR3 sequence: CASSQGSGTGVPDTQYF. The DNA of the CDR3 is TGCGCCAGCAGCCAAGGATCCGGGACAGGGGTTCCAGATACGCAGTATTTT.

This clonotype turned up a few times. The rearrangement uses TRBV20-1 and TRBJ2-1; the D gene is possibly TRBD1 (6 bases). V shed 5 bases and J shed 5 bases, with 16 bases lying between them. Germline loops: CDR1 DFQATT, CDR2 SNEGSKA (reference sequence). The CDR3 is 14 residues long. Here the CDR3 DNA reads TGCAGTGCTTCCCTCCTACAGGGTAACAATGAGCAGTTCTTC. This translates into CSASLLQGNNEQFF.

The chain is built from TRBV7-8 and TRBJ2-7; TRBD1 might be the D (6 bases). Germline V gene lookup returns CDR1 SGHVS and CDR2 FQNEAQ. There are 13 residues in the CDR3. V lost 3 bases and J 6 bases, leaving 12 bases between the germline ends. The CDR3 coding sequence is TGTGCCAGCAGCTTGGTCAGGGGTAGCGAGCAGTACGTC. Its translation is CASSLVRGSEQYV.

In regard to this clonotype: A single base separates this from a much larger clone, so it may be a read error. The V call is TRBV6-2 or TRBV6-3, the J call TRBJ2-1, with D possibly matching TRBD2 (6 bases). CDR1 is MNHEY, CDR2 SVGEGT, per germline. The CDR3 has 16 amino acids. Trimming stripped 4 bases from V and 4 bases from J, with 17 bases between. CDR3 nucleotides: TGTGCCAGCAGTTCCCAGGGACTCGACCTATACAATGAGCAGTTCTTC. Its translation: CASSSQGLDLYNEQFF.